This T cell receptor (beta chain) was observed in a study of T cell responses to AZD1222 COVID-19 vaccine. Across the whole study: Pooling was applied to second doses at about 4 or about 12 weeks.

Overall study results and limits: The span of vaccine-associated CD4 TCRs extended across spike, with dominance at 160-218 and 743-854. At baseline, seropositivity was found in only a handful of AZD1222 recipients. A mostly white British donor set with more females was recruited, and clonal diversity was possibly underestimated.

The protocol was immunoSEQ multiplex PCR, while the TCRdb copy is restricted to in-frame clones and leaves out a portion. The sample shows about 86,000 clones, 60% to 80% of them seen only once. Comments on this clone: Its antigen is currently unknown.

This CDR3 spans 14 amino acids. Trimming stripped 6 bases from V and 0 bases from J, with 8 bases between. CDR1 is MDHEN, CDR2 SYDVKM, per germline. This material consisted of peripheral blood, taken on day 0 of AZD1222 vaccination. The gene calls are TRBV28 and TRBJ1-4; a possible D gene is TRBD1 (6 bases). This clonotype was sampled from an adult in good health. Here the CDR3 reads CASSWTATNEKLFF. The CDR3 DNA reads as TGTGCCAGCAGCTGGACAGCAACTAATGAAAAACTGTTTTTT. Combining the CDR3 with reference TRBV28 and TRBJ1-4 gives the whole variable domain DVKVTQSSRYLVKRTGEKVFLECVQDMDHENMFWYRQDPGLGLRLIYFSYDVKMKEKGDIPEGYSVSREKKERFSLILESASTNQTSMYLCASSWTATNEKLFFGSGTQLSVL.